These T cell receptor beta chains were read from a single sample in a study of post-analysis software for immune sequencing data. TCRdb itself ran the PCR reads through MiXCR, one entry per CDR3 protein. Counted here are over 700,000 distinct CDR3 sequences, around 27% occurring once; the ten biggest clones make up approximately 0.6%. Sequencing was done on a sample of blood. These receptors were obtained from a girl between 10 and 17 years old with multiple sclerosis. Each CDR3 is given with its conserved first and last residue. D genes are given only for firm matches. Not all rows give a size; the values are once, few, many and, for expanded clones, a class.

clone size: .
J gene: TRBJ1-3
V gene: TRBV7-9
D gene: .
CDR3 DNA: TGTGCCAGCACCCCGGGAGCCCGCTCTGGAAACACCATATATTTT
CDR3 protein: CASTPGARSGNTIYF

clone size: few
J gene: TRBJ1-6
V gene: TRBV28
D gene: TRBD1
CDR3 DNA: TGTGCTACCGGACAGGTCCTTTCACCCCTCCACTTT
CDR3 protein: CATGQVLSPLHF

clone size: many
J gene: TRBJ1-1
V gene: TRBV5-1
D gene: .
CDR3 DNA: TGCGCCAGCAGCTTGGGGGGGAGGGCTGAAGCTTTCTTT
CDR3 protein: CASSLGGRAEAFF

clone size: .
J gene: TRBJ2-5
V gene: TRBV28
D gene: TRBD2
CDR3 DNA: TGTGCCAGCAGTTTTGGCGGGGGTATGGAGACCCAGTACTTC
CDR3 protein: CASSFGGGMETQYF

clone size: few
J gene: TRBJ2-4
V gene: TRBV20-1
D gene: .
CDR3 DNA: TGCAGTGCCTCACCCTTCAACATTCAGTACTTC
CDR3 protein: CSASPFNIQYF

clone size: few
J gene: TRBJ2-5
V gene: TRBV20-1
D gene: TRBD2
CDR3 DNA: TGCAGTGCTAGTAGCGGGGGGTACCAAGAGACCCAGTACTTC
CDR3 protein: CSASSGGYQETQYF

clone size: few
J gene: TRBJ2-7
V gene: TRBV20-1
D gene: TRBD2
CDR3 DNA: TGCAGTGCTAGTACCGGGAGGGTAACCGAGCAGTACTTC
CDR3 protein: CSASTGRVTEQYF

clone size: many
J gene: TRBJ2-5
V gene: TRBV10-3
D gene: TRBD1
CDR3 DNA: TGTGCCACCACAGACAGGGAAGAGACCCAGTACTTC
CDR3 protein: CATTDREETQYF

clone size: .
J gene: TRBJ2-3
V gene: TRBV10-3
D gene: .
CDR3 DNA: TGTGCCATCGCGAAACCGACGGATACGCAGTATTTT
CDR3 protein: CAIAKPTDTQYF

clone size: few
J gene: TRBJ2-5
V gene: TRBV20-1
D gene: .
CDR3 DNA: TGCAGTGCCAGCTTCCAAGAGACCCAGTACTTC
CDR3 protein: CSASFQETQYF

clone size: .
J gene: TRBJ2-1
V gene: TRBV7-9
D gene: .
CDR3 DNA: TGTGCCAGCAGCTCTGGGGGGTCACAGTTCTTC
CDR3 protein: CASSSGGSQFF

clone size: .
J gene: TRBJ2-1
V gene: TRBV24-1
D gene: .
CDR3 DNA: TGTGCCACCAGGGACAGACACAATGAGCAGTTCTTC
CDR3 protein: CATRDRHNEQFF

clone size: few
J gene: TRBJ2-4
V gene: TRBV21-1
D gene: .
CDR3 DNA: TGTGCCAGCAGCAAACGGGGTAGCGGGATGAGAGACAAAAACATTCAGTACTTC
CDR3 protein: CASSKRGSGMRDKNIQYF

clone size: .
J gene: TRBJ2-5
V gene: TRBV3-1
D gene: .
CDR3 DNA: TGTGCCAGCAGCCCATTGATGCCGGAGACCCAGTACTTC
CDR3 protein: CASSPLMPETQYF

clone size: few
J gene: TRBJ2-3
V gene: TRBV6-5
D gene: TRBD1
CDR3 DNA: TGTGCCAGCAGTTACCTCCGGGACAGGAACACAGATACGCAGTATTTT
CDR3 protein: CASSYLRDRNTDTQYF

clone size: few
J gene: TRBJ2-3
V gene: TRBV7-2
D gene: .
CDR3 DNA: TGTGCCAGCAGCTTATCTGCGGTCAGCACAGATACGCAGTATTTT
CDR3 protein: CASSLSAVSTDTQYF

clone size: .
J gene: TRBJ2-7
V gene: TRBV7-2
D gene: TRBD1
CDR3 DNA: TGTGCCAGCAGCTTTCTCCGGGTGGGACAGGGTGCCCACGAGCAGTACTTC
CDR3 protein: CASSFLRVGQGAHEQYF

clone size: few
J gene: TRBJ2-1
V gene: TRBV20-1
D gene: .
CDR3 DNA: TGCAGTGCTAGAGTCGCCGGCGGATACAATGAGCAGTTCTTC
CDR3 protein: CSARVAGGYNEQFF

clone size: .
J gene: TRBJ2-6
V gene: TRBV6-2/TRBV6-3
D gene: .
CDR3 DNA: TGTGCCAGCAGTCTGGACGGAACCTCTGGGGCCAACGTCCTGACTTTC
CDR3 protein: CASSLDGTSGANVLTF

clone size: .
J gene: TRBJ2-2
V gene: TRBV28
D gene: TRBD2
CDR3 DNA: TGTGCCAGCAGTCTCGGGACTACCTACGGGGAGCTGTTTTTT
CDR3 protein: CASSLGTTYGELFF

clone size: .
J gene: TRBJ2-1
V gene: TRBV28
D gene: .
CDR3 DNA: TGTGCCAGCAGTTTATCGGCTAGCTTTCGTGAGCAGTTCTTC
CDR3 protein: CASSLSASFREQFF

clone size: few
J gene: TRBJ2-3
V gene: TRBV20-1
D gene: .
CDR3 DNA: TGCAGTGCTAGAGAATCGGGACACGGGCTTTCAGATACGCAGTATTTT
CDR3 protein: CSARESGHGLSDTQYF

clone size: many
J gene: TRBJ2-5
V gene: TRBV20-1
D gene: TRBD2
CDR3 DNA: TGCAGTGCTCGGGGGGTTCGAGAGACCCAGTACTTC
CDR3 protein: CSARGVRETQYF

clone size: few
J gene: TRBJ2-1
V gene: TRBV7-2
D gene: .
CDR3 DNA: TGTGCCAGCAGCTTAGAGGACTCTAGAGGCAATGAGCAGTTCTTC
CDR3 protein: CASSLEDSRGNEQFF

clone size: many
J gene: TRBJ1-5
V gene: TRBV6-4
D gene: .
CDR3 DNA: TGTGCCAGCAGCCAGACAGGCGGTGGCAATCAGCCCCAGCATTTT
CDR3 protein: CASSQTGGGNQPQHF

clone size: .
J gene: TRBJ1-1
V gene: TRBV27
D gene: .
CDR3 DNA: TGTGCCAGCGGCATGAGCGGAGATCGGGACACTGAAGCTTTCTTT
CDR3 protein: CASGMSGDRDTEAFF

clone size: .
J gene: TRBJ1-1
V gene: TRBV5-1
D gene: .
CDR3 DNA: TGCGCCAGCAGCTTGAGGCTGGGTGTGGGTGGCACTGAAGCTTTCTTT
CDR3 protein: CASSLRLGVGGTEAFF

clone size: .
J gene: TRBJ2-3
V gene: TRBV9
D gene: .
CDR3 DNA: TGTGCCAGCAGCGTAGGCGACAGAGGTACAGATACGCAGTATTTT
CDR3 protein: CASSVGDRGTDTQYF

clone size: few
J gene: TRBJ2-7
V gene: TRBV27
D gene: .
CDR3 DNA: TGTGCCAGCAGTTCAATCTTAAGTCTGTACGAGCAGTACTTC
CDR3 protein: CASSSILSLYEQYF

clone size: .
J gene: TRBJ1-1
V gene: TRBV7-9
D gene: .
CDR3 DNA: TGTGCCAGCTATACCGGGACGGAGGGGGGTGAAGCTTTCTTT
CDR3 protein: CASYTGTEGGEAFF

clone size: .
J gene: TRBJ2-5
V gene: TRBV20-1
D gene: .
CDR3 DNA: TGCAGTGCCCGAACGGGTGGGAGTGGAGAGACCCAGTACTTC
CDR3 protein: CSARTGGSGETQYF

clone size: few
J gene: TRBJ2-1
V gene: TRBV28
D gene: TRBD2
CDR3 DNA: TGTGCAGCCTGGCGGGGGGGTCGAGACAATGAGCAGTTCTTC
CDR3 protein: CAAWRGGRDNEQFF

clone size: .
J gene: TRBJ1-1
V gene: TRBV5-1
D gene: .
CDR3 DNA: TGCGCCAGCAGTGTTTCCCGCCCGAACACTGAAGCTTTCTTT
CDR3 protein: CASSVSRPNTEAFF

clone size: few
J gene: TRBJ2-3
V gene: TRBV7-9
D gene: .
CDR3 DNA: TGTGCCAGCAGCTCATGGGACTTTGGGACAGATACGCAGTATTTT
CDR3 protein: CASSSWDFGTDTQYF